This T cell receptor beta chain was found in a study of cytomegalovirus exposure and HLA in healthy donors. Study-wide findings and caveats: Confirmation was obtained in vitro that a few CMV-associated chains are specific for CMV antigens. There were under 200 TCR beta chains listed as cytomegalovirus-associated. Cytomegalovirus status was reportedly diagnosed by the classifier with high sensitivity and specificity.

From germline, CDR1 is MNHEY and CDR2 SMNVEV (reference sequence). The CDR3 sequence is 16 residues long. The V end lost 3 bases, the J end lost 0 bases, and 9 bases lay between the germline ends. The count of this clone is one. As yet, its antigen is unknown. The repertoire was sequenced with immunoSEQ multiplex PCR; TCRdb's copy has only in-frame clones and lacks some. The repertoire holds more than 95,000 clones, with around 86% as singletons. The V and J genes are TRBV27 and TRBJ2-6, with TRBD2 as a possible D gene (6 bases). This TCR was sampled from a woman younger than 35 in good health and CMV-seropositive. The specimen sequenced was PBMCs. The CDR3 loop is CASSFYGSSGANVLTF. The DNA for the CDR3 is TGTGCCAGCAGTTTCTACGGGAGCTCTGGGGCCAACGTCCTGACTTTC.